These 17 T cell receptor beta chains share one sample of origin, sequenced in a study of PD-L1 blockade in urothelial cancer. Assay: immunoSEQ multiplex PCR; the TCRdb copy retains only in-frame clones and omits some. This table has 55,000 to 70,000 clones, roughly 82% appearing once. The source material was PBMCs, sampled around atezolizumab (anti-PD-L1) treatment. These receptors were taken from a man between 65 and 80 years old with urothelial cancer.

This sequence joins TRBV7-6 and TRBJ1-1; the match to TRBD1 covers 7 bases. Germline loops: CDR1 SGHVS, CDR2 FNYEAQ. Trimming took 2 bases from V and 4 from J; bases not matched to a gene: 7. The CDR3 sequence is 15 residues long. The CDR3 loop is CASSLKGAGRTEAFF. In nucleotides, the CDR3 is TGTGCCAGCAGCTTAAAGGGGGCAGGGCGCACTGAAGCTTTCTTT. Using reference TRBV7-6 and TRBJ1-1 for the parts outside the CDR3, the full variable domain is GAGVSQSPRYKVTKRGQDVALRCDPISGHVSLYWYRQALGQGPEFLTYFNYEAQQDKSGLPNDRFSAERPEGSISTLTIQRTEQRDSAMYRCASSLKGAGRTEAFFGQGTRLTVV.

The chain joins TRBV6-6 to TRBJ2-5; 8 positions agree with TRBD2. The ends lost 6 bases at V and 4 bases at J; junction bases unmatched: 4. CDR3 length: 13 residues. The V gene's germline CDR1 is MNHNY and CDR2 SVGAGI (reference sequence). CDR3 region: CASRPGLGETQYF. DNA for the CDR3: TGTGCCAGCAGACCGGGACTAGGAGAGACCCAGTACTTC.

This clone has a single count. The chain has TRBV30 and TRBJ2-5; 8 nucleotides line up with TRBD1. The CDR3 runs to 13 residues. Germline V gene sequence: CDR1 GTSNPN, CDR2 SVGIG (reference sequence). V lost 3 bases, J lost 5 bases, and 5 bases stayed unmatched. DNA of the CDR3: TGTGCCTGGAGGCCACAGGGGGGCGAGACCCAGTACTTC. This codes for CAWRPQGGETQYF. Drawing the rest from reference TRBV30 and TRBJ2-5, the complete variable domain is SQTIHQWPATLVQPVGSPLSLECTVEGTSNPNLYWYRQAAGRGLQLLFYSVGIGQISSEVPQNLSASRPQDRQFILSSKKLLLSDSGFYLCAWRPQGGETQYFGPGTRLLVL.

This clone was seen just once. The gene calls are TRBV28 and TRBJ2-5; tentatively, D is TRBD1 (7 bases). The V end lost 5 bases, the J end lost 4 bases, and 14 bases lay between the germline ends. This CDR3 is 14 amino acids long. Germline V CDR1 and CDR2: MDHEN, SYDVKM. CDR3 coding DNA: TGTGCCAGCAGTGAACAGGGGACTCCAGAGACCCAGTACTTC. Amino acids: CASSEQGTPETQYF.

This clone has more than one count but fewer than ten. CDR3 DNA: TGTGCCAGCAGCTGGACTAACAATGAGCAGTTCTTC. Translated, it gives CASSWTNNEQFF. V is TRBV7-8 and J is TRBJ2-1; tentative D call: TRBD2 (6 bases). CDR1 is SGHVS and CDR2 is FQNEAQ in the germline V gene. The V end was cut by 4 bases, the J end by 5 bases, with 6 bases between. CDR3 length: 12 amino acids.

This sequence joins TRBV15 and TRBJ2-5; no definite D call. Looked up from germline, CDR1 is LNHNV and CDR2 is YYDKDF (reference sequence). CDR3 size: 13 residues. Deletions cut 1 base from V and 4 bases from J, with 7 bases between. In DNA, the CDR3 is TGTGCCACCAGCAGAGGGTTAGTAGAGACCCAGTACTTC. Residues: CATSRGLVETQYF. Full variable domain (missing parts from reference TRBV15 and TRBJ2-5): DAMVIQNPRYQVTQFGKPVTLSCSQTLNHNVMYWYQQKSSQAPKLLFHYYDKDFNNEADTPDNFQSRRPNTSFCFLDIRSPGLGDTAMYLCATSRGLVETQYFGPGTRLLVL.

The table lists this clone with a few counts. Written as DNA, the CDR3 is TGTGCCAGCAGCGTAGAAATAGGAGGCGGAAACGGGGAGCTGTTTTTT. This translates into CASSVEIGGGNGELFF. The chain recombines TRBV9 with TRBJ2-2, with D perhaps matching TRBD2 (5 bases). Trimming stripped 0 bases from V and 7 bases from J, with 16 bases between. Germline loops: CDR1 SGDLS, CDR2 YYNGEE. The CDR3 has 16 amino acids.

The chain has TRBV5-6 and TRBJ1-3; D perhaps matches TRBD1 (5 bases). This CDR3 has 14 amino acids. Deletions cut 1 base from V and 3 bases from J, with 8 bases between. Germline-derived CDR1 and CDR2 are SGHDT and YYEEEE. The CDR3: CASSLFGGGNTIYF. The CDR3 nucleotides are TGTGCCAGCAGCTTGTTCGGGGGTGGAAACACCATATATTTT.

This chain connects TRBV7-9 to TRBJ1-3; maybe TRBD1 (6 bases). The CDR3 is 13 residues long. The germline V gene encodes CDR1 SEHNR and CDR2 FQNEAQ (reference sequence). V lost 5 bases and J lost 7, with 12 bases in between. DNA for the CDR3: TGTGCCAGCAGCCGGGACATTGGCAACACCATATATTTT. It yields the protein CASSRDIGNTIYF.

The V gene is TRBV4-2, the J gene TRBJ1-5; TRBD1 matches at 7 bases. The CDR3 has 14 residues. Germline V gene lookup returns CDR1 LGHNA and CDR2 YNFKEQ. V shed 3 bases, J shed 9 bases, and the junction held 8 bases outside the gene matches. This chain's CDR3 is CASSHVTGDRPQHF. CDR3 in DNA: TGTGCCAGCAGCCATGTTACAGGGGATCGGCCCCAGCATTTT.

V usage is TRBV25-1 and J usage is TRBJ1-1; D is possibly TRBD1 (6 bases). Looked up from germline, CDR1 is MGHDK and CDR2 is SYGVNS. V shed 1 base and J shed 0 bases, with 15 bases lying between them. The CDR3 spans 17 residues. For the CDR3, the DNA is TGTGCCAGCAGTGAATCTGGGGGCGCGTGGGTGAACACTGAAGCTTTCTTT. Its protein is CASSESGGAWVNTEAFF.

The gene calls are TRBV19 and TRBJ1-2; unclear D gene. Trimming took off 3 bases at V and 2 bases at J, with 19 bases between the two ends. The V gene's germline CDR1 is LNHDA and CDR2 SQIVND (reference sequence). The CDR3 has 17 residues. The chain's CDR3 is CASSMIEGLRLNYGYTF. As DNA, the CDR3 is TGTGCCAGTAGTATGATTGAGGGCCTCCGCCTCAACTATGGCTACACCTTC.

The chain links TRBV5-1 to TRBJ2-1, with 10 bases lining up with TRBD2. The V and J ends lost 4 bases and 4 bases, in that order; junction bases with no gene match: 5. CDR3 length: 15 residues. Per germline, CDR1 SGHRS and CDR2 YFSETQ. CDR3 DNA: TGCGCCAGCAGCCCCGGGACTAGCGCGTACAATGAGCAGTTCTTC. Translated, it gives CASSPGTSAYNEQFF.

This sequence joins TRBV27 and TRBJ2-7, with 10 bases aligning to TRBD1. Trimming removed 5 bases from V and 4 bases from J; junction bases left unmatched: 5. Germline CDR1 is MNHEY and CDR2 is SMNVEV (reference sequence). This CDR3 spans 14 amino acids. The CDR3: CASSLRDRGYEQYF. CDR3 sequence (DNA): TGTGCCAGCAGTCTTCGGGACAGGGGTTACGAGCAGTACTTC.

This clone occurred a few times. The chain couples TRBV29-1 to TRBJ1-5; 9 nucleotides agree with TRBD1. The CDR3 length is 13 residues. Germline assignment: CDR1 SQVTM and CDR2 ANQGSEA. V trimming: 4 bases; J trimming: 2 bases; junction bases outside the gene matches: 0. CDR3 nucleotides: TGCAGCGTTGGGGACAGGGGCAATCAGCCCCAGCATTTT. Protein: CSVGDRGNQPQHF.

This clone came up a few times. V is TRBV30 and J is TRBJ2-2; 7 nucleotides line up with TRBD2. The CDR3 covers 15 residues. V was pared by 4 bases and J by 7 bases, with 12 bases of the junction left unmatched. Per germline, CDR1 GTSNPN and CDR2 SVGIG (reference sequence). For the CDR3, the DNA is TGTGCCTGGAAACTAGGGCTAGCGGAGGGCGGGGAGCTGTTTTTT. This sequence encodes CAWKLGLAEGGELFF.

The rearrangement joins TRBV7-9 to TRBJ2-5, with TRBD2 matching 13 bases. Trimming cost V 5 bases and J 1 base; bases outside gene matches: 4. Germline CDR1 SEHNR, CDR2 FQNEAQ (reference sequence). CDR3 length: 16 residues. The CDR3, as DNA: TGTGCCAGCAGCAAGGGACTAGCGGGGTTCCAAGAGACCCAGTACTTC. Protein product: CASSKGLAGFQETQYF.